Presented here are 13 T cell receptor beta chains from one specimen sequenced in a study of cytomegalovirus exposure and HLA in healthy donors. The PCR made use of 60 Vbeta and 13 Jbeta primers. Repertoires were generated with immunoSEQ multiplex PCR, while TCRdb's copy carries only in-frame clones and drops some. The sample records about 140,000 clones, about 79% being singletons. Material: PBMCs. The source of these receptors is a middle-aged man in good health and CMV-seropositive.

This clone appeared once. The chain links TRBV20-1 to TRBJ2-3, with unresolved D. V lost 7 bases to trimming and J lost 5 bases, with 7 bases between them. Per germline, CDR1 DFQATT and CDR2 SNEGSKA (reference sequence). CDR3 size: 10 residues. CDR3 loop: CSVSLDTQYF. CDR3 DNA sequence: TGCAGTGTGTCGTTAGATACGCAGTATTTT.

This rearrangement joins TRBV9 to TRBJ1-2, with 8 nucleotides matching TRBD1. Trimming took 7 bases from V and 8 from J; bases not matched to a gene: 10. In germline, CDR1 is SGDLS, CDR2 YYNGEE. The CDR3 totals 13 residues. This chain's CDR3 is CASGEQGVQGYTF. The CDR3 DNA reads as TGTGCCAGCGGAGAACAGGGGGTACAGGGCTACACCTTC.

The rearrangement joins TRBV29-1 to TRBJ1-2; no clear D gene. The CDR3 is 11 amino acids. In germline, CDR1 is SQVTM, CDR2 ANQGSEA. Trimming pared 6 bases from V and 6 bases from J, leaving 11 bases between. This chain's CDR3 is CSVVDGDGYTF. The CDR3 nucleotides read TGCAGCGTAGTTGACGGGGATGGCTACACCTTC.

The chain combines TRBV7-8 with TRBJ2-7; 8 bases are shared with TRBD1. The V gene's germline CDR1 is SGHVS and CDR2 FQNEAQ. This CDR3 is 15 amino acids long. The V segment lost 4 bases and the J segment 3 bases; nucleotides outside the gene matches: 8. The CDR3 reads CASSYLTGGFYEQYF. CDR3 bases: TGTGCCAGCAGCTATCTCACAGGGGGGTTCTACGAGCAGTACTTC.

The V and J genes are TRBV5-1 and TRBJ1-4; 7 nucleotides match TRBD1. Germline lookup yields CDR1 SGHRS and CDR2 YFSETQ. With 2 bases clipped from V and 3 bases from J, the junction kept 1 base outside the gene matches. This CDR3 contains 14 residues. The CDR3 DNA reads TGCGCCAGCAGCTTTGGGACAGCTAATGAAAAACTGTTTTTT. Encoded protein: CASSFGTANEKLFF. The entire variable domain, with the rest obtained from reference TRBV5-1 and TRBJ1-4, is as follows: KAGVTQTPRYLIKTRGQQVTLSCSPISGHRSVSWYQQTPGQGLQFLFEYFSETQRNKGNFPGRFSGRQFSNSRSEMNVSTLELGDSALYLCASSFGTANEKLFFGSGTQLSVL.

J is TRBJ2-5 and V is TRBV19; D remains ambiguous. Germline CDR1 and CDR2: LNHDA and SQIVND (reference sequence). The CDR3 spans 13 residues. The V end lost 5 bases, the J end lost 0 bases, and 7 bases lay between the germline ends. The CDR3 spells CASSLADQETQYF. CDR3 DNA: TGTGCCAGTAGTCTGGCGGACCAAGAGACCCAGTACTTC.

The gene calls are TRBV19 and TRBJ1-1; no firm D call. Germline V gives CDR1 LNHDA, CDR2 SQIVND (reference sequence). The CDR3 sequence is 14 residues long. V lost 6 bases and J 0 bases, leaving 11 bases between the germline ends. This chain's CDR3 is CASRAWALNTEAFF. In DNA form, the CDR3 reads TGTGCCAGTAGGGCCTGGGCTTTGAACACTGAAGCTTTCTTT.

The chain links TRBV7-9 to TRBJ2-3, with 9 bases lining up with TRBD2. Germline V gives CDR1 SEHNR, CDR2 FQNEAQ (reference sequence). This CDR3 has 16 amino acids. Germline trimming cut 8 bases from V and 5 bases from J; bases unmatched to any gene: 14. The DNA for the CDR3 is TGTGCCAGCCTTCTAGCGGGATCCCCATCGGGAGATACGCAGTATTTT. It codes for CASLLAGSPSGDTQYF.

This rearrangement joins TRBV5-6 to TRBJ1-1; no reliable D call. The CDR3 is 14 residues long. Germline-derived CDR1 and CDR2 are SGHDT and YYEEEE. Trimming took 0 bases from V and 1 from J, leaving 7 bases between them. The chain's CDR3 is CASSLAERNTEAFF. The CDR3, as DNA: TGTGCCAGCAGCTTGGCCGAGCGGAACACTGAAGCTTTCTTT. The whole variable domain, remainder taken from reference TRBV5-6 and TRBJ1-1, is DAGVTQSPTHLIKTRGQQVTLRCSPKSGHDTVSWYQQALGQGPQFIFQYYEEEERQRGNFPDRFSGHQFPNYSSELNVNALLLGDSALYLCASSLAERNTEAFFGQGTRLTVV.

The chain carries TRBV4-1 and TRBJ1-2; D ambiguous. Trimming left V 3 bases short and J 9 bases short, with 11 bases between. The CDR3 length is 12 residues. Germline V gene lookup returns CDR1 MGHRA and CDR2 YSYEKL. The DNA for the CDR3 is TGCGCCAGCAGCCACGGGGTTTTGAGCTACACCTTC. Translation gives CASSHGVLSYTF.

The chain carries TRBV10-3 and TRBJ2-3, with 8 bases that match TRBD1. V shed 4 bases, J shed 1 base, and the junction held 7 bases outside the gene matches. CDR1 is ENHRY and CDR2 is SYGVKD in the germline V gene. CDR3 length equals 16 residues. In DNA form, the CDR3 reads TGTGCCATCAGTGGGCAGGGGGCTAGCCGCACAGATACGCAGTATTTT. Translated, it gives CAISGQGASRTDTQYF.

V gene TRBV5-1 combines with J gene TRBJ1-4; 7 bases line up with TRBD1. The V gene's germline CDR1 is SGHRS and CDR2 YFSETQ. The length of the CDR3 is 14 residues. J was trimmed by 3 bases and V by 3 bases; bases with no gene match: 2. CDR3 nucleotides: TGCGCCAGCAGCTCGGGACAGCCTAATGAAAAACTGTTTTTT. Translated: CASSSGQPNEKLFF.

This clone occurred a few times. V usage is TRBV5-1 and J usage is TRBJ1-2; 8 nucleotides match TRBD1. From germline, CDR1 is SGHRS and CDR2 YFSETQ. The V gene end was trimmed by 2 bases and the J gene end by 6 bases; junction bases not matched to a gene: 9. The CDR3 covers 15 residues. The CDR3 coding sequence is TGCGCCAGCAGCTTCCAGGGGGCAAGACAACATGGCTACACCTTC. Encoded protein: CASSFQGARQHGYTF.